This T cell receptor (beta chain) appears in the sequencing data of a study of blood T cell repertoires in COVID-19. Study-wide context: Researchers got acute and convalescent COVID-19 samples from the United States, Italy and Spain. PBMCs, B-cell-depleted T cells, or T cells provided the cDNA or gDNA that made up the material.

Repertoires were generated with immunoSEQ multiplex PCR, while TCRdb's copy carries only in-frame clones and drops some. There are a few hundred thousand clones in the sample; nearly 90% occur only once, and 1.5% to 2% lies in the top ten. From germline, CDR1 is SGHVS and CDR2 FNYEAQ. J gave up 0 bases and V 5 bases, and 6 bases lay outside the gene matches. The CDR3 is 15 residues long. Sequencing used peripheral blood. The chain has TRBV7-6 and TRBJ1-1, with TRBD1 identical over 7 bases. This clonotype was obtained from a woman aged 30 to 39 with COVID-19, enrolled during active disease. The CDR3 DNA reads TGTGCCAGCAGCGCCCGACAGGGTTTGAACACTGAAGCTTTCTTT. Translated: CASSARQGLNTEAFF.